This T cell receptor (beta chain) originates from a study of control samples from healthy donors and cancer patients. The repertoire was sequenced with immunoSEQ multiplex PCR; TCRdb's copy has only in-frame clones and lacks some. The top ten clones hold under 20% of a sample with 110,000 or so clones, around 89% of them seen once. CDR3 length: 15 residues. Germline V gives CDR1 KGHDR, CDR2 SFDVKD. V was clipped by 3 bases and J by 8 bases, with 18 bases between them. The chain joins TRBV24-1 to TRBJ2-5; perhaps TRBD1 as D (6 bases). The receptor's source is a woman between 45 and 65 years old in good health. Sequencing used blood. The CDR3 reads CATSDGTFSSDTQYF. CDR3 DNA: TGTGCCACCAGTGATGGGACATTCTCTAGTGATACCCAGTACTTC.